This paragraph covers one TCR beta chain sequence. These data originate in a study of blood T cell repertoires in COVID-19. Study-level background: Nucleic acid was either cDNA or gDNA, and it came from T cells, B-cell-depleted T cells, or PBMCs.

Living in 20 to 30 US areas, the participants were between about 18 and 95 years of age. Cohorts were based on clinical histories the participants reported. Germline CDR1 is MDHEN and CDR2 is SYDVKM. V lost 7 bases to trimming and J lost 4 bases, with 8 bases between them. There are 12 residues in the CDR3. TCRdb's copy holds only in-frame clones and misses some; the assay was immunoSEQ multiplex PCR. Of hundreds of thousands of clones in the sample, approximately 88% are singletons; the top ten hold around 10%. The chain uses TRBV28 and TRBJ2-1, with D uncertain. Sequenced sample: PBMCs or T cells enriched from blood (not recorded which). The source of this sequence is a woman aged 18 to 35 who had recovered from COVID-19. The CDR3 protein is CASTSLYNEQFF. The CDR3 nucleotides are TGTGCCAGCACGAGCCTTTACAATGAGCAGTTCTTC. Supplemented by reference TRBV28 and TRBJ2-1, the full variable domain reads DVKVTQSSRYLVKRTGEKVFLECVQDMDHENMFWYRQDPGLGLRLIYFSYDVKMKEKGDIPEGYSVSREKKERFSLILESASTNQTSMYLCASTSLYNEQFFGPGTRLTVL.